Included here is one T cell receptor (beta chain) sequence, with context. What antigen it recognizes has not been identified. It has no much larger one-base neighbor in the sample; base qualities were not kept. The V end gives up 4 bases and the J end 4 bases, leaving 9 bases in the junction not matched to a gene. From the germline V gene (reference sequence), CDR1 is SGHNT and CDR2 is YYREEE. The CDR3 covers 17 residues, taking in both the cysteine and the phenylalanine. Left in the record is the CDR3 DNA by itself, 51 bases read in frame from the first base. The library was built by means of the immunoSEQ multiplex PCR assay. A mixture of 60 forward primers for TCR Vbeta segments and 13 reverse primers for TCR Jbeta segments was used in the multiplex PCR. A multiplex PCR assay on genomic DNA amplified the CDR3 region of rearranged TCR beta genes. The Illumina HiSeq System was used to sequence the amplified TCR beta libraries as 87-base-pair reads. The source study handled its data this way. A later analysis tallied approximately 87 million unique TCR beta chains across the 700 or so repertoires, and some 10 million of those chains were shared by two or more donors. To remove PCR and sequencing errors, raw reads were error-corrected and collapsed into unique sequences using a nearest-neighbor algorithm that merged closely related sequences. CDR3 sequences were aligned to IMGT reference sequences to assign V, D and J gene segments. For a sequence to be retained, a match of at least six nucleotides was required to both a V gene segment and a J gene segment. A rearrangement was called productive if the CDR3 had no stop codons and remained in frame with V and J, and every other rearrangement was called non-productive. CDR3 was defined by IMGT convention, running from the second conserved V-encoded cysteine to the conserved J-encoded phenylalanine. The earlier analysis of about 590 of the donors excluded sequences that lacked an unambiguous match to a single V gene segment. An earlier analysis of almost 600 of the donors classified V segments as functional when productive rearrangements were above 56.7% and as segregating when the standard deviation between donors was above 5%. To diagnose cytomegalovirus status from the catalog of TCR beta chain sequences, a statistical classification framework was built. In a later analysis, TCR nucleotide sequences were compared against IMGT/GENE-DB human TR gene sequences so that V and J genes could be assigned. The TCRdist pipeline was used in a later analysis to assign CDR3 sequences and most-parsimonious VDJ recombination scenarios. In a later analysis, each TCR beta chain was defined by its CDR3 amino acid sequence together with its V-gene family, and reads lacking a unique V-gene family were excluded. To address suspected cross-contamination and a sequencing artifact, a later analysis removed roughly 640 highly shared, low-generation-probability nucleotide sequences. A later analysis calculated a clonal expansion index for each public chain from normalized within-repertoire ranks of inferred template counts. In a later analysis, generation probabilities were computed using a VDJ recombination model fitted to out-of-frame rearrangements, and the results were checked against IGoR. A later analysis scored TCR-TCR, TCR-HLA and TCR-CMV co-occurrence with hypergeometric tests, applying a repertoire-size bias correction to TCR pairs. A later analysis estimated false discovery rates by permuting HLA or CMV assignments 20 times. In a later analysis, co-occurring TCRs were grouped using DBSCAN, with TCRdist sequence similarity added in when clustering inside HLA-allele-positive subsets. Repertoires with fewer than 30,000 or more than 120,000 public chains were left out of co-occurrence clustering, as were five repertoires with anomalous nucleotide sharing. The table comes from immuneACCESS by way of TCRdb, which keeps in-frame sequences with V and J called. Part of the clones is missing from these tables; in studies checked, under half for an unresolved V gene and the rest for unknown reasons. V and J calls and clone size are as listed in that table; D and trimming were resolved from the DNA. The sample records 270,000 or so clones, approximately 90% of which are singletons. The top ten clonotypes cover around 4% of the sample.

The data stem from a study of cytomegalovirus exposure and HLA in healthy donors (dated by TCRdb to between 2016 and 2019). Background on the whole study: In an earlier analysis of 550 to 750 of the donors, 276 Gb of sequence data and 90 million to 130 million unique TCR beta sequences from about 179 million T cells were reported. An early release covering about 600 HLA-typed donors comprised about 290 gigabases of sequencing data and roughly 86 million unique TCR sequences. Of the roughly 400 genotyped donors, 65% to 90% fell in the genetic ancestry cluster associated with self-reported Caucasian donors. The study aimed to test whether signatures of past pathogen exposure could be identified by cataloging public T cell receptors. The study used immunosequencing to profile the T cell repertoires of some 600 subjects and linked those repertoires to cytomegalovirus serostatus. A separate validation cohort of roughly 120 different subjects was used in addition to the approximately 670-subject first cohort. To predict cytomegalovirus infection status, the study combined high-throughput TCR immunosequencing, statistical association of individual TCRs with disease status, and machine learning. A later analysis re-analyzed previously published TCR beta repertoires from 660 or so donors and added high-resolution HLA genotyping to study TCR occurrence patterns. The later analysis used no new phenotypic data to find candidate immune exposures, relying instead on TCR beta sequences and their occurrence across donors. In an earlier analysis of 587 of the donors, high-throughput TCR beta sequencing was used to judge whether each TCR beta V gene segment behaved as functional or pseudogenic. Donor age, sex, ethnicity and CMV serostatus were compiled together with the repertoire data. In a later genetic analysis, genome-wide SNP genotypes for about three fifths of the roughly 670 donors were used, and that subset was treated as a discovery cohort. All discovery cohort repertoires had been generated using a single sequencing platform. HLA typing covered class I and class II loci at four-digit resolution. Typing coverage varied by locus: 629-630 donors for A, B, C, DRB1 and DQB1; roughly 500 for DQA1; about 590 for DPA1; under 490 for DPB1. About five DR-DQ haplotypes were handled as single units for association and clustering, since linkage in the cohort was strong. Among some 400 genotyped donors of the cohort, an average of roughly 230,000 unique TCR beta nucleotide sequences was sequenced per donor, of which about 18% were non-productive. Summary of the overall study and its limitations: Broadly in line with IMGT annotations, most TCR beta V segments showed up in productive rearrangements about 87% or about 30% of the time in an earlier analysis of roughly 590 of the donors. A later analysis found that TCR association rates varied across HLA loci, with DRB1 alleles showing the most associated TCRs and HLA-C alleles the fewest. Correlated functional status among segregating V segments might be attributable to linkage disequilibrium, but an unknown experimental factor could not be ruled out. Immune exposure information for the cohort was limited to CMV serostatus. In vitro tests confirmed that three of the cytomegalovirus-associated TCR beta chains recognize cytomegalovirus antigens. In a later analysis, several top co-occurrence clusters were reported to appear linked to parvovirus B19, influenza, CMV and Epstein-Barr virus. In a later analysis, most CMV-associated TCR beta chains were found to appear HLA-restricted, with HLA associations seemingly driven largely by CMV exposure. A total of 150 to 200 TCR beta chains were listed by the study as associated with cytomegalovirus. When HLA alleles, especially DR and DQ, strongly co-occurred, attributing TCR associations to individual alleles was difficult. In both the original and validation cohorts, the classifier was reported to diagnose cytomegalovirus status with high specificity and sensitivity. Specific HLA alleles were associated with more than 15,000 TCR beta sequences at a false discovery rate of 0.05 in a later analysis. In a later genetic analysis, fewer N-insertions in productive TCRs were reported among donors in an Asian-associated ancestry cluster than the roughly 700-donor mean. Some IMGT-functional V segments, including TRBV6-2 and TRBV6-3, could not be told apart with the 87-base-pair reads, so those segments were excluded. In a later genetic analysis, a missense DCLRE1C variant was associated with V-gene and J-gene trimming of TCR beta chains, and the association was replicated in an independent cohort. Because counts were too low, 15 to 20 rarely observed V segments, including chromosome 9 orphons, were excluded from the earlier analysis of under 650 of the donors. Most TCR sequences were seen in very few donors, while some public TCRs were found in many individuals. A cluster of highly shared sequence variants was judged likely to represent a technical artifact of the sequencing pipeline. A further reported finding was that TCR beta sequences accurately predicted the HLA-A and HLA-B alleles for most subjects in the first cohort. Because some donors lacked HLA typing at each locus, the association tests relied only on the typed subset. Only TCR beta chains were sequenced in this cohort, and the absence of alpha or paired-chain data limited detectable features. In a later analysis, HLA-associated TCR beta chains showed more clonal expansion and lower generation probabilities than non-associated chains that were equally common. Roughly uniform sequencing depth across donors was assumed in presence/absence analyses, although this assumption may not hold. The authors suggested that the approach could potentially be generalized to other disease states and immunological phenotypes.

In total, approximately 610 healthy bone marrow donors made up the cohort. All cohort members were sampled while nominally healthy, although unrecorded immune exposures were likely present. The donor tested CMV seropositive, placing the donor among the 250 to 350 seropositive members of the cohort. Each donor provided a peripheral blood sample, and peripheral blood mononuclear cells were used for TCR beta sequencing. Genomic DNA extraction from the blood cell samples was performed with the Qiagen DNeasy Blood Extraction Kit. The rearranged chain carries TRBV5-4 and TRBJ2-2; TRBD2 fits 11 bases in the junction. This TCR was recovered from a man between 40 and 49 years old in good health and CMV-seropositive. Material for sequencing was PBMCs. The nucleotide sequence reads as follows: TGTGCCAGCAGCCCTTTTGGGACTAGCGGAATCACCGGGGAGCTGTTTTTT. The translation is CASSPFGTSGITGELFF.